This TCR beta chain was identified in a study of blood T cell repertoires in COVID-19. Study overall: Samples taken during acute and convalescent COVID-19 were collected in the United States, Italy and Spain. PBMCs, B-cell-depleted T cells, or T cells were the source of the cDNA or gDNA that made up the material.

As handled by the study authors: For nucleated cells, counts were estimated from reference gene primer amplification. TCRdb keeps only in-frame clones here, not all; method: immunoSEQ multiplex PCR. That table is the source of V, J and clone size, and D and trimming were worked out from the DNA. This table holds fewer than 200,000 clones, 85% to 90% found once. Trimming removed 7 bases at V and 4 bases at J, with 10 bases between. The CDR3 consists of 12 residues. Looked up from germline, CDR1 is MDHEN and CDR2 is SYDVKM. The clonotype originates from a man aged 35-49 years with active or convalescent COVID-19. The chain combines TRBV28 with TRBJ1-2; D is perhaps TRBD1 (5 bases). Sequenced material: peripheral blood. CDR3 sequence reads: CASTPDSYGYTF. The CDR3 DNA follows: TGTGCCAGCACTCCCGACAGCTATGGCTACACCTTC.